Here is one T cell receptor (beta chain) with its context. As yet, its antigen is unknown. This record comes from a study of early stage breast cancer tumors. Study-level information: Of about 17 invasive breast tumors, fewer than 13 were hormone receptor-positive, HER2-negative. Among approximately 12 ER+/PR+/HER2- tumors, eight were ductal, four lobular.

General study points: Compared with adjacent normal breast, tumors showed roughly 2.5-fold denser, more clonal T cells.

Germline CDR1 reads KGHSH; CDR2 reads LQKENI. The CDR3 sequence is 17 residues long. V dropped 2 bases and J dropped 4 bases, with 18 bases sitting between them. Here immunoSEQ multiplex PCR was the method, and the copy in TCRdb shows in-frame clones only, minus some. This table holds 9,300 or so clones, 65% to 75% found once. The rearrangement uses TRBV18 and TRBJ2-1, with D possibly being TRBD2 (6 bases). Source material: normal breast tissue next to the tumor. This TCR was sampled from a person between 55 and 70 years old with breast cancer. CDR3 DNA sequence: TGTGCCAGCTCACCAGCGCTCGCCGGGACTGGTTACAATGAGCAGTTCTTC. This sequence encodes CASSPALAGTGYNEQFF.